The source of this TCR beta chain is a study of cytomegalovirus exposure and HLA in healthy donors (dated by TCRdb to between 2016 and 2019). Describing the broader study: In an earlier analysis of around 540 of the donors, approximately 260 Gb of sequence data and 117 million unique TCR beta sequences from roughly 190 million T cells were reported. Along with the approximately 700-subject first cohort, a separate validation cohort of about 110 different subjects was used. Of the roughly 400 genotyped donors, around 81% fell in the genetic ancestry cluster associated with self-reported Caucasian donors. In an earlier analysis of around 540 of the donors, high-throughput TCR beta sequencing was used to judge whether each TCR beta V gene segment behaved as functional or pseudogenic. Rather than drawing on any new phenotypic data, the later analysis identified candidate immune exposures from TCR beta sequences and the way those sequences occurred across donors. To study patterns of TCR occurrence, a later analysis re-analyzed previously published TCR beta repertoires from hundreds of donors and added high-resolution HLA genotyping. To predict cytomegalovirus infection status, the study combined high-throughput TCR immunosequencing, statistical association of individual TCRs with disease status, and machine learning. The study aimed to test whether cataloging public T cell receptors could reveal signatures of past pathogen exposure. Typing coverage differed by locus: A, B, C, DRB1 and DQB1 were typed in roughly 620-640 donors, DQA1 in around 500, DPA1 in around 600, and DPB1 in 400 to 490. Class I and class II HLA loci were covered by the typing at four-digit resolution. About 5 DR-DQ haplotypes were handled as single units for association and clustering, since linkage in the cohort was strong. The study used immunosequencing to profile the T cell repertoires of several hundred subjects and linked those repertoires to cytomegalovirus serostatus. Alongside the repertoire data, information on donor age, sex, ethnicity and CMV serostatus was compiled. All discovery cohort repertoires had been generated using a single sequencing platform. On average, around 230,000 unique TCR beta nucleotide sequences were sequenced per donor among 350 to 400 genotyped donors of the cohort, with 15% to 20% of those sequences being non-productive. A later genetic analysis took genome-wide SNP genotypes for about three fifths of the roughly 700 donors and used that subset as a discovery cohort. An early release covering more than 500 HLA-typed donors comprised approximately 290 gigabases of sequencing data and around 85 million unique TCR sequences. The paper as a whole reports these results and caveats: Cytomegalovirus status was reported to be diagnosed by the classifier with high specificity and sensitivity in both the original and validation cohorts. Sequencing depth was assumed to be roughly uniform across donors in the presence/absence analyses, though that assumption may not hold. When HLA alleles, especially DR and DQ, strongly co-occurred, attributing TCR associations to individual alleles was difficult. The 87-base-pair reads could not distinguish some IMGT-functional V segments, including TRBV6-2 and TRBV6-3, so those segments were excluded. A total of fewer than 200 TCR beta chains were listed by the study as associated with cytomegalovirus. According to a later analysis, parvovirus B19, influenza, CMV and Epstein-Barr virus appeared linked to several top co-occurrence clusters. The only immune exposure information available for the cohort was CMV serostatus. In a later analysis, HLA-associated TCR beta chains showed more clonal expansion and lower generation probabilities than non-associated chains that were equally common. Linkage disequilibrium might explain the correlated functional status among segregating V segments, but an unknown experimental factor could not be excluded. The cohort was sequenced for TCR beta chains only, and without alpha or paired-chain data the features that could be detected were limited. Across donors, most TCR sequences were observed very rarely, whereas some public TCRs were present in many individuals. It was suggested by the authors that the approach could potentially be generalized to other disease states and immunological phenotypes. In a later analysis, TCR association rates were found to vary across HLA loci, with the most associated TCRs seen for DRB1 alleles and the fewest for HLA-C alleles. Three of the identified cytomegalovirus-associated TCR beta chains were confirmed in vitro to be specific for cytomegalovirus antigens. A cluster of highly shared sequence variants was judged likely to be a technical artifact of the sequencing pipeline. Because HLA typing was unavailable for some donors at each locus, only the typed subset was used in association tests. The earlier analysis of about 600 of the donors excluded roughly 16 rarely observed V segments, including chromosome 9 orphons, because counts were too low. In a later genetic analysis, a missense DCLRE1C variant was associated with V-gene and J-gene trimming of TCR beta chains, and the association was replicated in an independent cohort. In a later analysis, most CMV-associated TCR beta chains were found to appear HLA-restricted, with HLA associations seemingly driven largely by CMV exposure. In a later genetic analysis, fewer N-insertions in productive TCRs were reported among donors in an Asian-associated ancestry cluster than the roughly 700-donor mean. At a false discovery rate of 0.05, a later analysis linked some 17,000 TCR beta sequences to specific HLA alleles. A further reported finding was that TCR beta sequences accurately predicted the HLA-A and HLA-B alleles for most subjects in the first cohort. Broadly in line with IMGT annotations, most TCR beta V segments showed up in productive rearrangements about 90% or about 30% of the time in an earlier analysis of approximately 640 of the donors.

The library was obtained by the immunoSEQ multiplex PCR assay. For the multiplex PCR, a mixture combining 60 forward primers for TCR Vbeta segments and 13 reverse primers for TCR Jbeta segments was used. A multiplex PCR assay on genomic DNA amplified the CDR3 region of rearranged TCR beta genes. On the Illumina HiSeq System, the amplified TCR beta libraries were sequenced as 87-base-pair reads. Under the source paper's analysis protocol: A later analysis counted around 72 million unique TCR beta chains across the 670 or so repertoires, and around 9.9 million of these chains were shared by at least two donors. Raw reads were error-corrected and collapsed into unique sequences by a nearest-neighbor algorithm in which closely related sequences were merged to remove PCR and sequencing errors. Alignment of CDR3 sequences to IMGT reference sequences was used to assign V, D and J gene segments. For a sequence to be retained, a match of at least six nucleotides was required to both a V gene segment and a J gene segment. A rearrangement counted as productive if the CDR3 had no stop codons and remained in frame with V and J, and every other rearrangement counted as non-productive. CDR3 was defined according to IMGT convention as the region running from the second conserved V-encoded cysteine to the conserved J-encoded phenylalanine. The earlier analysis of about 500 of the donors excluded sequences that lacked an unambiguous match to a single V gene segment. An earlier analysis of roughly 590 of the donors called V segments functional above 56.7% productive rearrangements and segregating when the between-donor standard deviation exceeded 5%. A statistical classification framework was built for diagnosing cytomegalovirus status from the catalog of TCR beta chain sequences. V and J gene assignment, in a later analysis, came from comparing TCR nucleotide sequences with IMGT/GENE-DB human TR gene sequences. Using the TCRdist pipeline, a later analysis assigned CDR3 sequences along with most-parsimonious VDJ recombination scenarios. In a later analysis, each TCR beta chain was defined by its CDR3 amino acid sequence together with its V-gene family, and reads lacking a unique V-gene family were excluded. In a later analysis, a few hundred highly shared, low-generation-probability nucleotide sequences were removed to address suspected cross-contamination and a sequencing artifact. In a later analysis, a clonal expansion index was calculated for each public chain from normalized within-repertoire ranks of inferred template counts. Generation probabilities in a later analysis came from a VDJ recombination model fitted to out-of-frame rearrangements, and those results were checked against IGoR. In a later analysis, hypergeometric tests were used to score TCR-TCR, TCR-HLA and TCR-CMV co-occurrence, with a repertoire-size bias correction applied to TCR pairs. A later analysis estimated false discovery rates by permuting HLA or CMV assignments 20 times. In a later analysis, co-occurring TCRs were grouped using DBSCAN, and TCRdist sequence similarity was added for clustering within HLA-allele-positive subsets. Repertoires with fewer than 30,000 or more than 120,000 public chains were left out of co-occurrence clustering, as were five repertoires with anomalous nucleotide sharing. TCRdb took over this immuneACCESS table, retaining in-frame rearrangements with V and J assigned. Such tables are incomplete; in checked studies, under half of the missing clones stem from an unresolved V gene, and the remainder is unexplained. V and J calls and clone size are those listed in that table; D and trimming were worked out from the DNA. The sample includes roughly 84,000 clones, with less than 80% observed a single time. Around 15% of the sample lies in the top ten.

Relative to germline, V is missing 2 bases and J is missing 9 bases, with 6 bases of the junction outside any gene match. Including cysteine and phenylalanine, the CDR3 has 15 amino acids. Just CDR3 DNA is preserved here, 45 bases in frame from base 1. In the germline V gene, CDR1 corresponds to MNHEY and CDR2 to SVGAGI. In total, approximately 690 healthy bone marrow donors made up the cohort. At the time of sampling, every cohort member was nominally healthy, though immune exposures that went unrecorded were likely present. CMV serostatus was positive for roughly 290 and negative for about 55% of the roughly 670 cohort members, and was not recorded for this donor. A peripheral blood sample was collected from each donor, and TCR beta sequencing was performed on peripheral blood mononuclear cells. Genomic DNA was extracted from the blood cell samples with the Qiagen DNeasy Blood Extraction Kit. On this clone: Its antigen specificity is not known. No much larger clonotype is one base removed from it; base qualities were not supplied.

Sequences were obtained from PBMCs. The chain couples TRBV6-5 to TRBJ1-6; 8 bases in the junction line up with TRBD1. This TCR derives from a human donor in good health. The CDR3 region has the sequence CASSYGQGAGSPLHF. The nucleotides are TGTGCCAGCAGTTACGGGCAGGGGGCAGGTTCACCCCTCCACTTT.